This T cell receptor (beta chain) was sequenced for a study of read filtering for tumor transcriptome and immune sequencing. The CDR3 sequence is 14 residues long. Trimming at V came to 5 bases and at J to 3 bases, leaving 6 bases not matched to a gene. Germline CDR1 is SGHTA and CDR2 is FQGTGA. This library used roughly 400 ng RNA and molecular barcoded adaptors spanning alpha/delta and beta/gamma chains. TCRdb re-analysed the reads in MiXCR, keeping a single row per CDR3 protein. In the table there are about 58,000 distinct CDR3 sequences, approximately 13% of which are singletons. This clonotype has a count of ten or more.

This chain uses TRBV7-3 with TRBJ2-7, with TRBD1 identical over 8 bases. The specimen was a population of CD138-negative cells sorted from bone marrow. This TCR was sampled from a donor aged 40 or over with multiple myeloma. CDR3 in DNA: TGTGCCAGCAGCCCCTCCGGGACAGGCTACGAGCAGTACTTC. Amino acid sequence: CASSPSGTGYEQYF.